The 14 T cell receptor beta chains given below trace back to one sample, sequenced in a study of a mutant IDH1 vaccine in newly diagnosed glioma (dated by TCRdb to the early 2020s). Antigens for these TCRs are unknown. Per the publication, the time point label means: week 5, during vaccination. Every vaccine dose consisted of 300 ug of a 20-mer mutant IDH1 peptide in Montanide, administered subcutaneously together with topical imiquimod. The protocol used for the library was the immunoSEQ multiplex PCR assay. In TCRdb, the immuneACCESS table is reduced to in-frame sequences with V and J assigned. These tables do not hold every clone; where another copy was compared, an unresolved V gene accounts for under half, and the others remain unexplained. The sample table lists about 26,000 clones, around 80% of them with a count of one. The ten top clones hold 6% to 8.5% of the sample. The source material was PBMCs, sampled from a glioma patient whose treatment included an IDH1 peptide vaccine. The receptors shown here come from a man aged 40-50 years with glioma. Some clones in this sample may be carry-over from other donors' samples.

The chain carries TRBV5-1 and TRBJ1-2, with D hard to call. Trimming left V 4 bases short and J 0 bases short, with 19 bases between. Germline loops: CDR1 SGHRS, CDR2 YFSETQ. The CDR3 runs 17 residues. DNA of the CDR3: TGCGCCAGCAGCCCGGGAGGGTCGCGACAAGCTAACTATGGCTACACCTTC. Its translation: CASSPGGSRQANYGYTF.

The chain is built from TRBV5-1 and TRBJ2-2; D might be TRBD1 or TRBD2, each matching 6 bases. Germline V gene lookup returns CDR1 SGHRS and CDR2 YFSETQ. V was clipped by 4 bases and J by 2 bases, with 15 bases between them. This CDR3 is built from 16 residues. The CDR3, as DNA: TGCGCCAGCAGCCCGGGGGACACTTATAACACCGGGGAGCTGTTTTTT. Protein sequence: CASSPGDTYNTGELFF.

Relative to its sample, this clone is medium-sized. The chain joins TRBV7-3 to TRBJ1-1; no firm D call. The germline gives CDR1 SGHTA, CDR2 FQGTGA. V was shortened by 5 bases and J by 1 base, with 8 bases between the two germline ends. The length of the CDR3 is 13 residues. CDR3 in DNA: TGTGCCAGCAGCCCCCAGCCGAACACTGAAGCTTTCTTT. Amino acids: CASSPQPNTEAFF.

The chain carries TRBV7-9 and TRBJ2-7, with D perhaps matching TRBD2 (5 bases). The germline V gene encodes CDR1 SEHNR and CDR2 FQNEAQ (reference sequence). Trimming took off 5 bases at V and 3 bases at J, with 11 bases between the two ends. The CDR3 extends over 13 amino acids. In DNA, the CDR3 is TGTGCCAGCAGCCCCCGGGGTAGCTACGAGCAGTACTTC. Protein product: CASSPRGSYEQYF.

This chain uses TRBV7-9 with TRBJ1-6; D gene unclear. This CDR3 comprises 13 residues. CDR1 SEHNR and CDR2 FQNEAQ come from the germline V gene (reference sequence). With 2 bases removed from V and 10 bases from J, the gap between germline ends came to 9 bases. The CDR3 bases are TGTGCCAGCAGCTTACGGGAGGAATCACCCCTCCACTTT. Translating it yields CASSLREESPLHF.

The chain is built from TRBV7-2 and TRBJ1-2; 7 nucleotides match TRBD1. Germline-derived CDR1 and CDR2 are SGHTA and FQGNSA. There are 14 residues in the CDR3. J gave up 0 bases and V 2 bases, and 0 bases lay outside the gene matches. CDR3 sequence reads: CASSLQGANYGYTF. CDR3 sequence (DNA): TGTGCCAGCAGCTTACAGGGGGCTAACTATGGCTACACCTTC.

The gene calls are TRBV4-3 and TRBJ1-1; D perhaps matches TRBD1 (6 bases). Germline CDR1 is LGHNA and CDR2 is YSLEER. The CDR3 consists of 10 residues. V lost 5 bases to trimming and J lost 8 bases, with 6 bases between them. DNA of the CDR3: TGCGCCAGCAGCGGGACAGAAGCTTTCTTT. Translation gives CASSGTEAFF.

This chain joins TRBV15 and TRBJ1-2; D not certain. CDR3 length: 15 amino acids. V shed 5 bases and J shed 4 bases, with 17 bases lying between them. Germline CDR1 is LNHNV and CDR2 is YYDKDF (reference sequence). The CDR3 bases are TGTGCCACCAGCGAGCGGTGTGGAAAGACCTATGGCTACACCTTC. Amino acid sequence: CATSERCGKTYGYTF.

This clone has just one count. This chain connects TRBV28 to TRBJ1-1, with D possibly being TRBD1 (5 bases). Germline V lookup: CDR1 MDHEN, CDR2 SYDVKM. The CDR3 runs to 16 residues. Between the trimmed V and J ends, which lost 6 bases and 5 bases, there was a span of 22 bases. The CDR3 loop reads CASSEVGRVGGTEAFF. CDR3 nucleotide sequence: TGTGCCAGCAGCGAGGTCGGCAGGGTGGGGGGTACTGAAGCTTTCTTT.

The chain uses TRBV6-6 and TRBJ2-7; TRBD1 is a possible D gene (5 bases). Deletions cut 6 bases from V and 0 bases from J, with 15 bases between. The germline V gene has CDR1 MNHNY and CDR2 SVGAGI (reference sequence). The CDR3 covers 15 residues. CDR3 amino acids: CASRRQGVTSYEQYF. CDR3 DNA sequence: TGTGCCAGCAGAAGACAAGGGGTGACCTCCTACGAGCAGTACTTC.

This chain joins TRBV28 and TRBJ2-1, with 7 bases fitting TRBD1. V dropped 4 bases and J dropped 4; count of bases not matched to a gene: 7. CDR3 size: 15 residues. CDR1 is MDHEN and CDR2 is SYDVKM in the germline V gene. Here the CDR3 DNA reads TGTGCCAGCAGTTCCCTCGGGACAGCGTACAATGAGCAGTTCTTC. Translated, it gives CASSSLGTAYNEQFF. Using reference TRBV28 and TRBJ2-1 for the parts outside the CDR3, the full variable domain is DVKVTQSSRYLVKRTGEKVFLECVQDMDHENMFWYRQDPGLGLRLIYFSYDVKMKEKGDIPEGYSVSREKKERFSLILESASTNQTSMYLCASSSLGTAYNEQFFGPGTRLTVL.

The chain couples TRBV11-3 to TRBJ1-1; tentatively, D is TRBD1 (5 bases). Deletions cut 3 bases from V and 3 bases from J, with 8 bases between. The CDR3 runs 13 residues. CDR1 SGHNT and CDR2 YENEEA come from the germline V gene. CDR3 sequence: CASSFVRDTEAFF. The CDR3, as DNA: TGTGCCAGCAGCTTTGTCAGGGACACTGAAGCTTTCTTT.

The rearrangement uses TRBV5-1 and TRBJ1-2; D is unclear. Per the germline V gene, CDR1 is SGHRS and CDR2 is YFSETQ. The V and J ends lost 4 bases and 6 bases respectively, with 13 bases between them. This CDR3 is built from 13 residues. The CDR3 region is CASSPMGADGYTF. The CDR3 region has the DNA TGCGCCAGCAGCCCCATGGGTGCGGATGGCTACACCTTC.

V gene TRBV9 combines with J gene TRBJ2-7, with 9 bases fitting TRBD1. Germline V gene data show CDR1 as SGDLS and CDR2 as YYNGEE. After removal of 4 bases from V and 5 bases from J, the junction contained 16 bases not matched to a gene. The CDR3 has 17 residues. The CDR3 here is CASSPFSLGTGSDEQYF. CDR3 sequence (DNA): TGTGCCAGCAGCCCTTTTTCATTGGGGACAGGGAGCGACGAGCAGTACTTC.